This note documents a single T cell receptor beta chain sequence. No antigen is known for it. The assay was immunoSEQ multiplex PCR, and TCRdb's table has in-frame clones only and misses some. The sample yields some 2,000 clones, approximately 31% seen once. CDR1 is MDHEN, CDR2 SYDVKM, per germline. The CDR3 is 12 residues long. V shed 6 bases and J shed 6 bases, with 9 bases lying between them. The record originates from a study of T cells in localized non-small cell lung cancer. Overall study results and limits: Higher blood T cell density tracked longer overall survival.

The clonotype originates from a male donor aged 60 or over with stage I squamous cell lung carcinoma. This sequence joins TRBV28 and TRBJ1-5; no clear D gene. This material consisted of normal lung tissue next to the tumor, taken before any cancer treatment. CDR3 sequence: CASRKAVQPQHF. The CDR3 DNA reads TGTGCCAGCAGGAAGGCAGTTCAGCCCCAGCATTTT.